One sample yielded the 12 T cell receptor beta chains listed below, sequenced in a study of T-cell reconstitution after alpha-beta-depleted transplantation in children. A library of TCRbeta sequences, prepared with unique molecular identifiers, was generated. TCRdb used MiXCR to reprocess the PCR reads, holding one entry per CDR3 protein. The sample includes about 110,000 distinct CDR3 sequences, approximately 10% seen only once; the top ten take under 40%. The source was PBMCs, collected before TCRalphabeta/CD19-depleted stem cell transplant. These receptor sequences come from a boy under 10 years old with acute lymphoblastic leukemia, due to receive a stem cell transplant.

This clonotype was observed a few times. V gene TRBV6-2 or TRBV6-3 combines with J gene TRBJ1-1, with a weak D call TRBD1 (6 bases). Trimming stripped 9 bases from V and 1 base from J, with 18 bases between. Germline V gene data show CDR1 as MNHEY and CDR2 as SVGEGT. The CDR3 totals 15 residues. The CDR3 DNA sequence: TGTGCCAGTACCCCAGCCCAGGGGCGGAACACTGAAGCTTTCTTT. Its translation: CASTPAQGRNTEAFF.

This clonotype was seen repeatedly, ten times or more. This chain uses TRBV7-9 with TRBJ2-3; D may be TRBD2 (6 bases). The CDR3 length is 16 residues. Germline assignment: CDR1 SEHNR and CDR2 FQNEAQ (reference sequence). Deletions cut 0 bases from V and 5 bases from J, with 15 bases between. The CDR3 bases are TGTGCCAGCAGCTTAGCTCTGGGCGGGGTAAAAGATACGCAGTATTTT. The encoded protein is CASSLALGGVKDTQYF. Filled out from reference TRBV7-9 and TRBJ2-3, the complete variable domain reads DTGVSQNPRHKITKRGQNVTFRCDPISEHNRLYWYRQTLGQGPEFLTYFQNEAQLEKSRLLSDRFSAERPKGSFSTLEIQRTEQGDSAMYLCASSLALGGVKDTQYFGPGTRLTVL.

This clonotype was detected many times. CDR3 protein: CASSTAGTVNTEAFF. CDR3 coding DNA: TGTGCCAGCAGCACCGCCGGGACGGTGAACACTGAAGCTTTCTTT. V and J are TRBV27 and TRBJ1-1; the D gene is possibly TRBD1 (5 bases). Germline V gene data show CDR1 as MNHEY and CDR2 as SMNVEV (reference sequence). The germline V and J ends were trimmed by 6 bases and 0 bases, with 14 bases remaining between them. The CDR3 totals 15 residues.

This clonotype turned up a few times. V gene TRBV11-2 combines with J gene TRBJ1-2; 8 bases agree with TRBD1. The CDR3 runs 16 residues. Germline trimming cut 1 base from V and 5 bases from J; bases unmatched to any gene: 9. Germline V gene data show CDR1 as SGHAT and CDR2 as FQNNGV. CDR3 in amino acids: CASSLGPGGSFYGYTF. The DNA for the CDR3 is TGTGCCAGCAGCTTAGGACCAGGGGGCTCATTTTATGGCTACACCTTC.

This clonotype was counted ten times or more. DNA for the CDR3: TGTGCCAGCACCCGCCAAACAGGGGGCTACGAGCAGTACTTC. It codes for CASTRQTGGYEQYF. The J gene is TRBJ2-7, the V gene TRBV6-1; 8 bases agree with TRBD1. The V and J ends lost 7 bases and 3 bases, in that order; junction bases with no gene match: 8. Germline V gives CDR1 MNHNS, CDR2 SASEGT. The length of the CDR3 is 14 residues.

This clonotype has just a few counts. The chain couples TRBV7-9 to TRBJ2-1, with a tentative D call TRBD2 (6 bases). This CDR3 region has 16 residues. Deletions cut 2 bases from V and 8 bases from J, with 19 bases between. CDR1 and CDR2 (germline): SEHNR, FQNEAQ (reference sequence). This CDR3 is CASSLPRGRTNDEQFF. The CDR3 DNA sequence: TGTGCCAGCAGCTTACCCCGGGGGAGGACTAACGATGAGCAGTTCTTC.

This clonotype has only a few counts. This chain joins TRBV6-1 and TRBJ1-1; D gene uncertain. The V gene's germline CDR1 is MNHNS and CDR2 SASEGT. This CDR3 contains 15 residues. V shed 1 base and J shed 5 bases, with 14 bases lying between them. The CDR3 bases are TGTGCCAGCAGTGAAGGGAACTTTGGACGGACTGAAGCTTTCTTT. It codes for CASSEGNFGRTEAFF.

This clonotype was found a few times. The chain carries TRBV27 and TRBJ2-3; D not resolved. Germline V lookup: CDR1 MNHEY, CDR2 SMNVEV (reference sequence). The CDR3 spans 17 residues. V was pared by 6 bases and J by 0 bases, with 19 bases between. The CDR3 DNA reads TGTGCCAGCAGCCCTTCCCTTTGGGGATCTAGCACAGATACGCAGTATTTT. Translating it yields CASSPSLWGSSTDTQYF.

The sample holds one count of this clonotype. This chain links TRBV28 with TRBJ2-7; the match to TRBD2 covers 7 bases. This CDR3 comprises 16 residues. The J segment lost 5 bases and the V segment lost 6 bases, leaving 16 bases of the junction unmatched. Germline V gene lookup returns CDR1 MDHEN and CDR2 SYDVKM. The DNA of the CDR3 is TGTGCCAGCAGGCCACCTCTAGTGGGAGGGAGGAACGAGCAGTACTTC. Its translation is CASRPPLVGGRNEQYF.

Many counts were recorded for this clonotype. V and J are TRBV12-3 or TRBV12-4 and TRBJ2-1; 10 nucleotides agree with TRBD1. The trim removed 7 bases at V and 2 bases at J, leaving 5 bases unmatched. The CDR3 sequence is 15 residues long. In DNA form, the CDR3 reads TGTGCCAGCAACTGGGACAGGGGCCCCTACAATGAGCAGTTCTTC. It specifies CASNWDRGPYNEQFF.

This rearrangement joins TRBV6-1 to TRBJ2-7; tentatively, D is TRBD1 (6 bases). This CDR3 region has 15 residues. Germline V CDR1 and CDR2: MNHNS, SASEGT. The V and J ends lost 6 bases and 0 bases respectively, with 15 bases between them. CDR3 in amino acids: CASRTGLARSYEQYF. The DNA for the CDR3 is TGTGCCAGCAGAACAGGGTTAGCCCGCTCCTACGAGCAGTACTTC.

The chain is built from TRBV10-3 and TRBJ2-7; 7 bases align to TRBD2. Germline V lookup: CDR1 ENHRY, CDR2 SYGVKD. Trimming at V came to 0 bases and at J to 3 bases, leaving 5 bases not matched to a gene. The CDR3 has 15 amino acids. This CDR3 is CAISESRAGIYEQYF. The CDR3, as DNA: TGTGCCATCAGTGAGTCGAGAGCGGGAATCTACGAGCAGTACTTC.